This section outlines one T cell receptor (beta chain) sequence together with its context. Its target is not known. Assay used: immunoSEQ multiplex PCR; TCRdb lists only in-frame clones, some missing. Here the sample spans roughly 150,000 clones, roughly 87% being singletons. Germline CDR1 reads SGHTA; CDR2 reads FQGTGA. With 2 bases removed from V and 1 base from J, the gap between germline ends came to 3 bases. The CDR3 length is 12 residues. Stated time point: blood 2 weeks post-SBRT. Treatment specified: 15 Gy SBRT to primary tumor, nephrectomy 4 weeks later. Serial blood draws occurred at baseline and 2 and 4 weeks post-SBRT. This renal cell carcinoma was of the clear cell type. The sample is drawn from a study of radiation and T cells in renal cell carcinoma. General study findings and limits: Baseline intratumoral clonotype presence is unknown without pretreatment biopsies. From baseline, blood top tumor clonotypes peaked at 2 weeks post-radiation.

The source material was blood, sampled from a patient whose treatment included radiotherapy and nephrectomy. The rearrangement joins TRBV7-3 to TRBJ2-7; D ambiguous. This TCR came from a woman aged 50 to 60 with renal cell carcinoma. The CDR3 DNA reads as TGTGCCAGCAGCTTACCGTCCTACGAGCAGTACTTC. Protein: CASSLPSYEQYF.